The 6 T cell receptor beta chains below all came from one sample that was sequenced in a study of T cells in tuberculosis. Here immunoSEQ multiplex PCR was the method, and the copy in TCRdb shows in-frame clones only, minus some. Here the sample spans tens of thousands of clones, about 95% being singletons. Sequences were obtained from PBMCs. The receptors shown here come from a donor under 30 with latent tuberculosis or without tuberculosis infection.

The gene calls are TRBV6-6 and TRBJ2-6; weak D call: TRBD1 (5 bases). Per germline, CDR1 MNHNY and CDR2 SVGAGI (reference sequence). This CDR3 region has 14 residues. V was shortened by 2 bases and J by 3 bases, with 5 bases between the two germline ends. The CDR3 is CASSYRGGANVLTF. The CDR3, as DNA: TGTGCCAGCAGTTACAGGGGTGGGGCCAACGTCCTGACTTTC.

The chain links TRBV4-2 to TRBJ2-7, with D unresolved. V lost 0 bases to trimming and J lost 2 bases, with 17 bases between them. From germline, CDR1 is LGHNA and CDR2 YNFKEQ. This CDR3 contains 17 residues. This chain's CDR3 is CASSQESSRLKTYEQYF. The CDR3 DNA is TGTGCCAGCAGCCAAGAGTCAAGCAGGCTAAAGACCTACGAGCAGTACTTC.

The chain is built from TRBV6-5 and TRBJ1-4; 9 bases are a match to TRBD1. Trimming removed 3 bases from V and 7 bases from J; junction bases left unmatched: 6. The length of the CDR3 is 15 residues. Germline CDR1 is MNHEY and CDR2 is SVGAGI. CDR3 loop: CASSYIWTGAEKLFF. CDR3 bases: TGTGCCAGCAGTTATATTTGGACAGGGGCTGAAAAACTGTTTTTT.

V usage is TRBV19 and J usage is TRBJ2-7, with TRBD2 matching 14 bases. Germline trimming cut 6 bases from V and 7 bases from J; bases unmatched to any gene: 8. Germline V lookup: CDR1 LNHDA, CDR2 SQIVND (reference sequence). The CDR3 spans 15 residues. DNA of the CDR3: TGTGCCAGTAGGGGGACTAGCGGGAGCATGGGTGAGCAGTACTTC. The encoded protein is CASRGTSGSMGEQYF.

V gene TRBV2 combines with J gene TRBJ1-3, with D possibly being TRBD1 (5 bases). With 2 bases removed from V and 3 bases from J, the gap between germline ends came to 11 bases. This CDR3 comprises 15 residues. The germline V gene encodes CDR1 SNHLY and CDR2 FYNNEI. The CDR3 bases are TGTGCCAGCAGTGAAAAAGGGGCTATTGGAAACACCATATATTTT. This sequence encodes CASSEKGAIGNTIYF.

The CDR3 protein is CASSYLPRTGNGYTF. The CDR3 bases are TGTGCCAGTAGTTACCTCCCTCGGACAGGGAATGGCTACACCTTC. The chain is built from TRBV19 and TRBJ1-2; 8 bases match TRBD1. Germline loops: CDR1 LNHDA, CDR2 SQIVND (reference sequence). The CDR3 runs 15 residues. V was clipped by 5 bases and J by 6 bases; unmatched bases: 11.